These T cell receptor beta chains were read from a single sample in a study of graft-versus-host responses after intestinal transplantation. No antigen has been assigned to these receptors. Method: immunoSEQ multiplex PCR; TCRdb's copy keeps in-frame clones and lacks some. Counted here are roughly 100,000 clones, approximately 93% occurring once; the ten biggest clones make up roughly 1.2%. Sequenced here: unstimulated CD8+ T cells sorted from spleen or lymph node cells, sampled before intestinal transplant. Receptor source: a human donor who received an intestinal transplant. The CDR3 runs from the conserved cysteine through the conserved F or W.

V gene,CDR3 protein
TRBV10-2,CASQRDRGRLGANVLTF
TRBV6-5,CASSPSEGHYGYTF
TRBV10-1,CASSERGYNQPQHF
TRBV9,CASSVDDPHGPYNEQFF
TRBV9,CASSEGGGMNTEAFF
TRBV6-5,CASSDWDSNQPQHF
TRBV12-5,CASDHEGIITDTQYF
TRBV19,CASSLRDSYNEQFF
TRBV30,CAWSVPEIWPGYTF
TRBV4-1,CASSQEGGPNTGELFF
TRBV5-5,CASSWKDSEYTGELFF
TRBV2,CASSEALRGRGENEQYF
TRBV6-1,CASSEMVGVPPYEQYF
TRBV4-1,CASSQGPQDYGYTF
TRBV9,CASSVVERGGADTQYF
TRBV14,CASSPLAGGPDEQFF
TRBV2,CASSYDPRGHPYEQYF
TRBV19,CASSIYLTPGAEAFF
TRBV2,CASSEWDRDNSPLHF
TRBV2,CASSGGSLGTDTQYF
TRBV14,CASSPIEGATYEQYF
TRBV29-1,CSVKEDRAGYTF
TRBV7-3,CASSFGGRGTGELFF
TRBV4-1,CASRDSGGSDTQYF
TRBV7-9,CASSTREAGNTIYF
TRBV7-9,CASSGGTSGAYTDTQYF
TRBV30,CAWSPGSPTGTGELFF
TRBV4-1,CASSPGGYNEQFF